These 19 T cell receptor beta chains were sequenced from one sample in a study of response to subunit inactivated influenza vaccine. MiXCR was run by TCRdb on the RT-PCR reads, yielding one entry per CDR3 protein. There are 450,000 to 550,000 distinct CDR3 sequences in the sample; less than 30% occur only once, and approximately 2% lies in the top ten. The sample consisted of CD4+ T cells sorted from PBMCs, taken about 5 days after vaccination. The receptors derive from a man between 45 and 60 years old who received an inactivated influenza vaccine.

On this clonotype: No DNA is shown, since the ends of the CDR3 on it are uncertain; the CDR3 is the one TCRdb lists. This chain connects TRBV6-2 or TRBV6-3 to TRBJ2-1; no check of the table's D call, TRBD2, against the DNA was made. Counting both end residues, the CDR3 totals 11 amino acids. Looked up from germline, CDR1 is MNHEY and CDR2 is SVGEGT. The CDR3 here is CASSSSGLASF.

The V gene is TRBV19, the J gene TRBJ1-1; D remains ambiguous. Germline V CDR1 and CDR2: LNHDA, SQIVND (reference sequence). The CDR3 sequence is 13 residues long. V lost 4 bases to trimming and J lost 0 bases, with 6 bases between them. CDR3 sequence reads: CASSTLMNTEAFF. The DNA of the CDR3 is TGTGCCAGTAGTACCCTTATGAACACTGAAGCTTTCTTT. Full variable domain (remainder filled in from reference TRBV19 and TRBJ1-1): DGGITQSPKYLFRKEGQNVTLSCEQNLNHDAMYWYRQDPGQGLRLIYYSQIVNDFQKGDIAEGYSVSREKKESFPLTVTSAQKNPTAFYLCASSTLMNTEAFFGQGTRLTVV.

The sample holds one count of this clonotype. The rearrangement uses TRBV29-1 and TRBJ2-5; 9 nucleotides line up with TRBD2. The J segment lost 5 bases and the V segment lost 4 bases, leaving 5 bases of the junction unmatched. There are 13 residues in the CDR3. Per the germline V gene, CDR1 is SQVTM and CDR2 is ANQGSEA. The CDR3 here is CSVVPSGRETQYF. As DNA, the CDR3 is TGCAGCGTTGTACCGAGCGGGAGGGAGACCCAGTACTTC.

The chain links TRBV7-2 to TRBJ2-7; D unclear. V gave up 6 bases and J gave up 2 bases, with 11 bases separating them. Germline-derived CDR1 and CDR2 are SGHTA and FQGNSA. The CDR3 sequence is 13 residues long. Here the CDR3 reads CASSSFKTYEQYF. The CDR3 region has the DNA TGTGCCAGCAGTTCCTTCAAGACCTACGAGCAGTACTTC.

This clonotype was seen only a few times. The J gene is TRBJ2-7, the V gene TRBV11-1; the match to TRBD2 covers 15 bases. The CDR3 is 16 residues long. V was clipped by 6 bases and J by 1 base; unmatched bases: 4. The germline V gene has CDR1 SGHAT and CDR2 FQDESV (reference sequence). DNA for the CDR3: TGTGCCAGCAGACCCGGGACTAGCGGGGGGTCCTACGAGCAGTACTTC. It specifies CASRPGTSGGSYEQYF.

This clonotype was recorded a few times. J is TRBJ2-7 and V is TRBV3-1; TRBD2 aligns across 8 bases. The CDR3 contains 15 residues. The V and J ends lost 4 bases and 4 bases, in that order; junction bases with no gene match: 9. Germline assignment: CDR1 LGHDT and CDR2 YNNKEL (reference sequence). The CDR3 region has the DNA TGTGCCAGCAGCCCCAACCGGGAGGGAGATTACGAGCAGTACTTC. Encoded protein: CASSPNREGDYEQYF.

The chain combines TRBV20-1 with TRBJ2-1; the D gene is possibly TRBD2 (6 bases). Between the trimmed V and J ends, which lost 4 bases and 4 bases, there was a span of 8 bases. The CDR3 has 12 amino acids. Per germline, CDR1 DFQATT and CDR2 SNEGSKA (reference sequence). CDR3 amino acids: CSAIAGYNEQFF. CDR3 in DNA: TGCAGTGCTATCGCGGGGTACAATGAGCAGTTCTTC.

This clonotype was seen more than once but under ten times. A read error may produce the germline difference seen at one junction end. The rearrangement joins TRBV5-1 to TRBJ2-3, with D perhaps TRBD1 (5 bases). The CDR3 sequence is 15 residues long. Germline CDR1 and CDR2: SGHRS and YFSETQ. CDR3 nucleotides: TGCGCCAGCACCTTGGACACGGTTAAAGTAGATACGCAGTATTTT. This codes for CASTLDTVKVDTQYF.

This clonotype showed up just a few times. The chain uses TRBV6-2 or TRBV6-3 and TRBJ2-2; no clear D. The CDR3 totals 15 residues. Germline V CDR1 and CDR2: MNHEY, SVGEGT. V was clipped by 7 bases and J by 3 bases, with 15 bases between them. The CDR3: CASKAFARDTGELFF. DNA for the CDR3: TGTGCCAGCAAGGCCTTTGCCCGGGACACCGGGGAGCTGTTTTTT.

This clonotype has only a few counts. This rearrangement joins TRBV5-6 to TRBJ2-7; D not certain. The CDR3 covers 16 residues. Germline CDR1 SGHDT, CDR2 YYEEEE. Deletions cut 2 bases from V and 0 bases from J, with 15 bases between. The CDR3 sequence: CASSFPALSSSYEQYF. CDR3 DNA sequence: TGTGCCAGCAGCTTTCCGGCCTTATCAAGCTCCTACGAGCAGTACTTC.

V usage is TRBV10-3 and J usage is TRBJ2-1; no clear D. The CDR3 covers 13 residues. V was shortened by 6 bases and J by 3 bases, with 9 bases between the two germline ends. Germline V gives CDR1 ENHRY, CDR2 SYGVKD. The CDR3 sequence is CAISQTVYNEQFF. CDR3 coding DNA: TGTGCCATCAGCCAGACGGTCTACAATGAGCAGTTCTTC.

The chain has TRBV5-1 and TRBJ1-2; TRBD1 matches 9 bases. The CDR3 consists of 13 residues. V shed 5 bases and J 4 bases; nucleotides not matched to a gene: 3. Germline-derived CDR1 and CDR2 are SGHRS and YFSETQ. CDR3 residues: CASRWTGAYGYTF. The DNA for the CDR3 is TGCGCCAGCAGGTGGACAGGGGCCTATGGCTACACCTTC.

CDR3 protein: CASSEEGGSYSPLHF. For the CDR3, the DNA is TGTGCCAGCAGTGAAGAAGGCGGTAGCTACTCACCCCTCCACTTT. This rearrangement joins TRBV2 to TRBJ1-6; D is unresolved. The CDR3 is 15 amino acids. Germline V lookup: CDR1 SNHLY, CDR2 FYNNEI. The ends were cut back, 1 base at V and 10 bases at J, with 14 bases in the middle.

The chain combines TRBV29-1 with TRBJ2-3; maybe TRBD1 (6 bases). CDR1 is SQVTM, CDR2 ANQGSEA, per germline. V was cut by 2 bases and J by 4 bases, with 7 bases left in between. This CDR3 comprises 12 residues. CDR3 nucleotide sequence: TGCAGCGTTGAAAGGACAGCAGATACGCAGTATTTT. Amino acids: CSVERTADTQYF.

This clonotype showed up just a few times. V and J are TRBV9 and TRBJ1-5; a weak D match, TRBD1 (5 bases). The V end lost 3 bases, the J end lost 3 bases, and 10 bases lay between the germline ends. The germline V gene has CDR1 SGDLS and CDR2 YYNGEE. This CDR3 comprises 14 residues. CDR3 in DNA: TGTGCCAGCAGCGCAACAGGTACCAATCAGCCCCAGCATTTT. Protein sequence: CASSATGTNQPQHF.

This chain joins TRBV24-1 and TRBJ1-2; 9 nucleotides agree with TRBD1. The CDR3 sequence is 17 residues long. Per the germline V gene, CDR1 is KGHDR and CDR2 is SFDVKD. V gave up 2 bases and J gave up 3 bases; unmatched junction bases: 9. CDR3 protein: CATSDSQGTGKYYGYTF. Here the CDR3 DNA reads TGTGCCACCAGTGATTCCCAAGGGACAGGGAAGTACTATGGCTACACCTTC.

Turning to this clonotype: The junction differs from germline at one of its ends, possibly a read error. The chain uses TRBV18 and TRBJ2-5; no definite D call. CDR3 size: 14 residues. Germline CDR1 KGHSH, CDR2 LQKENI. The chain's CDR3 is CASSPPSLLGAQYF. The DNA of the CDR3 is TGTGCCAGTTCACCACCATCCCTTCTTGGGGCCCAGTACTTC.

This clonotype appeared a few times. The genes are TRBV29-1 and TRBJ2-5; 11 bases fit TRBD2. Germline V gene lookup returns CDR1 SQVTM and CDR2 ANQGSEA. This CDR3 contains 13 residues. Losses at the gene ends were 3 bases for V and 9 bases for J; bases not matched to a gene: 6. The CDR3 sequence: CSVDLAGGDAQYF. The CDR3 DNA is TGCAGCGTTGATTTAGCGGGGGGGGACGCCCAGTACTTC. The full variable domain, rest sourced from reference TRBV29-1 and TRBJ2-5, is SAVISQKPSRDICQRGTSLTIQCQVDSQVTMMFWYRQQPGQSLTLIATANQGSEATYESGFVIDKFPISRPNLTFSTLTVSNMSPEDSSIYLCSVDLAGGDAQYFGPGTRLLVL.

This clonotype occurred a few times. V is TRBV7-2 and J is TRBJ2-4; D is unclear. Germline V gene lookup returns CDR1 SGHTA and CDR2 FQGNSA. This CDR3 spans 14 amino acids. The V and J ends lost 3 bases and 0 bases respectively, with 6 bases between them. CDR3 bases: TGTGCCAGCAGCTTTGGATTAGCCAAAAACATTCAGTACTTC. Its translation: CASSFGLAKNIQYF.